This entry concerns a single T cell receptor (beta chain). Antigen: not known. The protocol was immunoSEQ multiplex PCR, while the TCRdb copy is restricted to in-frame clones and leaves out a portion. The sample carries over 5,000 clones, roughly 70% recorded once. The source of the sample is a study of T cell clonotyping in hematopoietic cell transplantation. Findings and caveats of the study: Recipient TCR diversity dropped after transplant; expanded clonotypes rose from day 30 to 180. Broader posttransplant TCR repertoire diversity was predicted by graft donor and pretransplant recipient Inverse Simpson Index values.

The CDR3 sequence is 15 residues long. Germline V gives CDR1 SGHDT, CDR2 YYEEEE. Deletions cut 4 bases from V and 0 bases from J, with 13 bases between. The sequence derives from a male patient in his forties or fifties who had an allogeneic stem cell transplant from an unrelated donor, so the T cells may come from the graft donor. Some clones in this sample may be carry-over from other donors' samples. This chain links TRBV5-6 with TRBJ1-1; no definite D call. The material was PBMCs, obtained 180 days after allogeneic stem cell transplant. CDR3 in amino acids: CASSGRVDMNTEAFF. As DNA, the CDR3 is TGTGCCAGCAGCGGCCGGGTCGATATGAACACTGAAGCTTTCTTT.